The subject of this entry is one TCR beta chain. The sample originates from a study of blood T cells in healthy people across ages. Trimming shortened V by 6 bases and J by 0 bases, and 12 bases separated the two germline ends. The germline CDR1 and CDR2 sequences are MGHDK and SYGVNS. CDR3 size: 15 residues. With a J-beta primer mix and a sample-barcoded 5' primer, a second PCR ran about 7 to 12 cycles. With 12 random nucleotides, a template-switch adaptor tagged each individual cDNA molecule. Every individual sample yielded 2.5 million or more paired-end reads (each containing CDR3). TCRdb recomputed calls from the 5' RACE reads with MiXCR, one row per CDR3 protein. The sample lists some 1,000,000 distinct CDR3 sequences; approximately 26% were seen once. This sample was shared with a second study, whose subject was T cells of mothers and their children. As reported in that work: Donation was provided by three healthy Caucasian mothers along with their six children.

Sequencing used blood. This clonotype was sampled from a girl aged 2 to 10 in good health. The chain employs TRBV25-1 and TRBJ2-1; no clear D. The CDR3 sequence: CASSDDGFSYNEQFF. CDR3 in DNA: TGTGCCAGCAGCGACGACGGCTTCTCCTACAATGAGCAGTTCTTC.